This is a list of T cell receptor beta chains from one sample in a study of T-cell reconstitution after alpha-beta-depleted transplantation in children. TCRdb itself ran the PCR reads through MiXCR, one entry per CDR3 protein. The data show around 600,000 distinct CDR3 sequences, about 23% seen once. The sequencing used PBMCs, mostly from graft donor cells, collected 360 days after TCRalphabeta/CD19-depleted stem cell transplant. The receptors stem from a boy in the first two years of life who had a stem cell transplant for acute myeloid leukemia, so the T cells may come from the graft donor. Both conserved end residues are part of each CDR3. The order of the fields is CDR3 length, V gene, clone size, J gene, D gene, CDR3 DNA, CDR3 protein. D genes are given only for firm matches. Clone size is stated in some rows and not others, as once, few, many or a class when expanded.

15	TRBV3-1	.	TRBJ2-3	.	TGTGCCAGCAGCCAAGGAGTACTAGGGACAGATACGCAGTATTTT	CASSQGVLGTDTQYF
17	TRBV7-2	.	TRBJ2-1	TRBD2	TGTGCCAGCAGCTTAGGGTCCGGGACTAGAGGGGGAAATGAGCAGTTCTTC	CASSLGSGTRGGNEQFF
13	TRBV20-1	few	TRBJ1-4	.	TGCAGTGCTAGAGGAGACAGAAATGAAAAACTGTTTTTT	CSARGDRNEKLFF
12	TRBV20-1	many	TRBJ2-1	.	TGCAGTGCTACAATCGGGTACAATGAGCAGTTCTTC	CSATIGYNEQFF
13	TRBV5-1	.	TRBJ2-7	.	TGCGCCAGCAAGGTCACTTATTCCTACGAGCAGTACTTC	CASKVTYSYEQYF
13	TRBV20-1	few	TRBJ1-3	.	TGCAGTGCTAGAGGGACAGTCGGAAACACCATATATTTT	CSARGTVGNTIYF
20	TRBV4-3	once	TRBJ2-4	.	TGCGCCAGCAGCCAAGTGTGGGGCGACGGGGGACTCGGCGCCAAAAACATTCAGTACTTC	CASSQVWGDGGLGAKNIQYF
15	TRBV27	.	TRBJ1-1	.	TGTGCCAGCAGTTTATCGGGCAGGGGGAACACTGAAGCTTTCTTT	CASSLSGRGNTEAFF
12	TRBV12-3/TRBV12-4	few	TRBJ2-3	.	TGTGCCAGCAGTTTGGTCCAGAGGACGCAGTATTTT	CASSLVQRTQYF
13	TRBV20-1	.	TRBJ1-3	.	TGCAGTGCCCCGACGGGGGAGGGAAACACCATATATTTT	CSAPTGEGNTIYF